The rows below give T cell receptor beta chains drawn from one sample of a study of blood T cell repertoires in COVID-19. Using immunoSEQ multiplex PCR, the repertoire was profiled, and TCRdb retains in-frame clones only, with some absent. The sample includes roughly 290,000 clones, roughly nine tenths of them seen just once. Material: PBMCs or T cells enriched from blood (not recorded which). The source of these receptors is a woman between 40 and 50 years old who had recovered from COVID-19. The CDR3 runs from the conserved cysteine through the conserved F or W. A D gene is named only where the DNA matches it firmly. Clone size is shown for a subset of rows, as once, few, many or a class of expanded clone.

v_gene,abundance,j_gene,d_gene,CDR3aa,CDR3nt
TRBV21-1,.,TRBJ2-7,.,CASSKDLTTYYEQYF,TGTGCCAGCAGCAAAGATCTGACTACTTACTACGAGCAGTACTTC
TRBV7-2,.,TRBJ2-2,.,CASSSFRGSGNTGELFF,TGTGCCAGCAGCTCATTCCGGGGGAGCGGGAACACCGGGGAGCTGTTTTTT
TRBV3-1/TRBV3-2,few,TRBJ2-7,.,CASSQTLPSSYEQYF,TGTGCCAGCAGCCAAACTCTGCCTAGCTCCTACGAGCAGTACTTC
TRBV3-1/TRBV3-2,.,TRBJ1-6,.,CASSQEAGPNSPLHF,TGTGCCAGCAGCCAAGAGGCAGGCCCCAATTCACCCCTCCACTTT
TRBV7-2,.,TRBJ1-6,TRBD1,CATTKWGQGLNSPLHF,TGTGCCACGACAAAGTGGGGACAGGGGTTGAATTCACCCCTCCACTTT
TRBV5-1,.,TRBJ2-3,.,CASRERPTTDTQYF,TGCGCCAGCAGGGAGCGGCCGACCACAGATACGCAGTATTTT
TRBV19,.,TRBJ2-2,TRBD2,CAGRTSGKGGELFF,TGTGCCGGCAGGACTAGCGGGAAGGGCGGGGAGCTGTTTTTT
TRBV9,.,TRBJ1-6,TRBD1,CASSVQDRNNSPLHF,TGTGCCAGCAGCGTCCAGGACAGGAATAATTCACCCCTCCACTTT
TRBV7-2,.,TRBJ1-5,.,CASSLGPNSNQPQHF,TGTGCCAGCAGCTTAGGTCCAAATAGCAATCAGCCCCAGCATTTT
TRBV7-2,.,TRBJ1-2,TRBD1,CASSFPGQRYTF,TGTGCCAGCAGCTTCCCGGGACAGAGATACACCTTC
TRBV30,once,TRBJ1-6,TRBD1,CAWSPLHRGVSPLHF,TGTGCCTGGAGTCCCCTCCACAGGGGTGTATCACCCCTCCACTTT
TRBV10-2,.,TRBJ2-7,.,CASSGWTEQYF,TGCGCCAGCAGTGGGTGGACAGAGCAGTACTTC
TRBV5-1,once,TRBJ1-2,.,CASGRELGQSRVSYGYTF,TGCGCCAGCGGAAGAGAACTTGGACAGAGCCGAGTCTCCTATGGCTACACCTTC
TRBV4-3,.,TRBJ2-4,.,CASSLRTGTVGDIQYF,TGCGCCAGCAGCCTTAGGACCGGGACTGTGGGCGACATTCAGTACTTC
TRBV4-2,.,TRBJ2-4,TRBD1,CASSQEGTGENIQYF,TGTGCCAGCAGCCAAGAAGGGACAGGGGAAAACATTCAGTACTTC
TRBV5-5,once,TRBJ2-4,TRBD2,CASSLAGTGGWNIQYF,TGTGCCAGCAGCTTGGCAGGGACGGGAGGTTGGAACATTCAGTACTTC
TRBV4-3,.,TRBJ1-2,TRBD1,CASSQGSAGQGRGYTF,TGCGCCAGCAGCCAAGGTTCCGCGGGACAGGGTCGTGGCTACACCTTC
TRBV28,.,TRBJ1-1,.,CASSLSPLYRDTGMNTEAFF,TGTGCCAGCAGTTTATCCCCCTTATACAGGGATACGGGCATGAACACTGAAGCTTTCTTT
TRBV5-1,.,TRBJ2-2,TRBD2,CASGRAEAHTGELFF,TGCGCCAGCGGGAGGGCGGAGGCCCACACCGGGGAGCTGTTTTTT
TRBV4-1,few,TRBJ1-3,.,CASSQDLTMASGNTIYF,TGCGCCAGCAGCCAAGATCTCACAATGGCATCTGGAAACACCATATATTTT
TRBV10-3,.,TRBJ2-7,.,CAIGGLGSGGTPYEQYF,TGTGCCATCGGGGGGTTGGGCTCCGGGGGAACCCCCTACGAGCAGTACTTC
TRBV28,.,TRBJ2-7,TRBD1,CATRDSSLYEQYF,TGTGCCACCAGGGACAGCTCCTTGTACGAGCAGTACTTC
TRBV7-9,.,TRBJ2-3,.,CASSPGLGRGVTDTQYF,TGTGCCAGCAGCCCTGGTCTGGGGAGGGGGGTCACAGATACGCAGTATTTT
TRBV12-3/TRBV12-4,.,TRBJ1-5,.,CASTPSWTQPQHF,TGTGCCAGCACTCCGTCGTGGACACAGCCCCAGCATTTT
TRBV15,.,TRBJ1-2,TRBD1,CATSRAGTVYNGYTF,TGTGCCACCAGCAGAGCTGGGACAGTTTATAATGGCTACACCTTC
TRBV7-2,.,TRBJ2-5,.,CASSLTGTTQETQYF,TGTGCCAGCAGCTTAACAGGGACCACACAAGAGACCCAGTACTTC
TRBV28,.,TRBJ2-3,.,CASSRVSTDTQYF,TGTGCCAGCAGTAGAGTTAGCACAGATACGCAGTATTTT
TRBV19,.,TRBJ1-2,TRBD1,CASSRGQGAYGYTF,TGTGCCAGTAGTCGCGGACAGGGGGCCTATGGCTACACCTTC
TRBV15,.,TRBJ1-5,TRBD1,CATSSEQGASQPQHF,TGTGCCACCAGCAGTGAACAGGGGGCGAGTCAGCCCCAGCATTTT
TRBV7-9,few,TRBJ2-1,TRBD2,CASSLSLAAYNEQFF,TGTGCCAGCAGCTTAAGCCTAGCGGCCTACAATGAGCAGTTCTTC
TRBV7-9,.,TRBJ1-5,TRBD1,CASSGTGNSNQPQHF,TGTGCCAGCAGCGGGACAGGAAATAGCAATCAGCCCCAGCATTTT
TRBV28,.,TRBJ1-6,.,CASRPGEGAPLHF,TGTGCCAGCAGGCCTGGGGAAGGGGCACCCCTCCACTTT
TRBV7-9,once,TRBJ2-7,TRBD2,CASTSGTRAYEQYF,TGTGCCAGCACTTCCGGGACTAGGGCCTACGAGCAGTACTTC
TRBV25-1,once,TRBJ1-1,TRBD1,CASSAGGRAFF,TGTGCCAGCAGCGCAGGGGGACGAGCTTTCTTT